The 13 T cell receptor beta chains listed next were all sequenced from one sample in a study of technical replicates of blood from several donors. Produced via immunoSEQ multiplex PCR; TCRdb's table is partial and in-frame only. The sample holds 76,000 or so clones, roughly 90% seen once. The sequencing sample was made of T cells isolated from PBMCs. All receptors derive from a human donor in good health.

CDR3 DNA sequence: TGTGCCAGCTCCCGGAGGACAGGGGTGAACACCGGGGAGCTGTTTTTT. This gives the protein CASSRRTGVNTGELFF. This chain uses TRBV14 with TRBJ2-2; 9 bases agree with TRBD1. With V trimmed by 8 bases and J by 1 base, 8 bases remained unmatched. From germline, CDR1 is SGHDN and CDR2 FVKESK. This CDR3 is built from 16 residues.

V and J are TRBV28 and TRBJ1-4; D not resolved. Per germline, CDR1 MDHEN and CDR2 SYDVKM. CDR3 size: 14 residues. V gave up 8 bases and J gave up 8 bases, with 18 bases separating them. CDR3 in amino acids: CASGPTVREEKLFF. The CDR3 DNA follows: TGTGCCAGCGGACCGACCGTGCGGGAGGAAAAACTGTTTTTT.

This chain connects TRBV28 to TRBJ2-7; TRBD2 agrees at 7 bases. The length of the CDR3 is 13 residues. Germline V CDR1 and CDR2: MDHEN, SYDVKM. The trim removed 11 bases at V and 1 base at J, leaving 8 bases unmatched. The CDR3 bases are TGTGCCCACGTGGGGGAGGGTTCCTACGAGCAGTACTTC. Its translation is CAHVGEGSYEQYF.

This clone was counted a single time. The chain combines TRBV9 with TRBJ2-5; weak D call: TRBD1 (5 bases). Trimming removed 5 bases at V and 1 base at J, with 15 bases between. The CDR3 has 15 amino acids. From germline, CDR1 is SGDLS and CDR2 YYNGEE. CDR3 nucleotide sequence: TGTGCCAGCAGTGGACACCCGGACACCCAAGAGACCCAGTACTTC. Its translation: CASSGHPDTQETQYF.

The chain uses TRBV19 and TRBJ2-1, with 12 nucleotides matching TRBD2. The trim removed 1 base at V and 15 bases at J, leaving 10 bases unmatched. Per the germline V gene, CDR1 is LNHDA and CDR2 is SQIVND (reference sequence). The CDR3 has 15 amino acids. In DNA, the CDR3 is TGTGCCAGTAGTATAGCTGCTAGCGGGGGGGCCGAGAGGTTCTTC. Translating it yields CASSIAASGGAERFF.

This rearrangement joins TRBV11-2 to TRBJ1-1; unclear D gene. V lost 7 bases, J lost 6 bases, and 18 bases lay in between. Germline V lookup: CDR1 SGHAT, CDR2 FQNNGV. There are 14 residues in the CDR3. The CDR3 protein is CASTPFFSGSEAFF. The DNA for the CDR3 is TGTGCCAGCACCCCTTTTTTTTCCGGGTCTGAAGCTTTCTTT.

This clone was counted once. J is TRBJ2-4 and V is TRBV4-1, with D perhaps TRBD2 (7 bases). The CDR3 runs 17 residues. Germline V CDR1 and CDR2: MGHRA, YSYEKL. V was shortened by 5 bases and J by 1 base, with 18 bases between the two germline ends. The CDR3 DNA follows: TGCGCCAGCAGCGCCCCGAGGGGGGGGGATGCCAAAAACATTCAGTACTTC. It specifies CASSAPRGGDAKNIQYF.

The chain is built from TRBV6-5 and TRBJ1-5, with TRBD1 identical over 8 bases. The germline V gene encodes CDR1 MNHEY and CDR2 SVGAGI. Trimming at V came to 5 bases and at J to 4 bases, leaving 7 bases not matched to a gene. This CDR3 is built from 15 residues. Here the CDR3 reads CASSPMTGANQPQHF. CDR3 nucleotides: TGTGCCAGCAGTCCCATGACAGGGGCTAATCAGCCCCAGCATTTT.

CDR3 nucleotide sequence: TGTGCCAGTAGTAGCTTGGCGGGATCCATTCAGTACTTC. Protein product: CASSSLAGSIQYF. The chain links TRBV19 to TRBJ2-4; possible D gene TRBD2, 6 bases. The CDR3 runs 13 residues. V shed 4 bases and J shed 9 bases, with 13 bases lying between them. The V gene's germline CDR1 is LNHDA and CDR2 SQIVND (reference sequence).

In its sample, this clone was seen a few times. The CDR3 bases are TGCGCCAGCAGCCCCATCAGGAGGGACGTACAAGAGACCCAGTACTTC. This codes for CASSPIRRDVQETQYF. The chain couples TRBV4-1 to TRBJ2-5; D is perhaps TRBD2 (6 bases). Trimming left V 4 bases short and J 2 bases short, with 17 bases between. The CDR3 is made up of 16 amino acids. Germline V gives CDR1 MGHRA, CDR2 YSYEKL.

The genes are TRBV7-8 and TRBJ2-3; 12 bases align to TRBD2. CDR1 SGHVS and CDR2 FQNEAQ come from the germline V gene. J lost 3 bases, V lost 2 bases, and 9 bases had no gene match. The CDR3 totals 18 residues. CDR3 sequence: CASSLKRTSGKGTDTQYF. DNA for the CDR3: TGTGCCAGCAGCTTAAAACGGACTAGCGGGAAGGGAACAGATACGCAGTATTTT.

V gene TRBV7-8 combines with J gene TRBJ2-2, with 9 bases fitting TRBD2. Germline-derived CDR1 and CDR2 are SGHVS and FQNEAQ. This CDR3 has 15 amino acids. J was trimmed by 6 bases and V by 3 bases; bases with no gene match: 5. In nucleotides, the CDR3 is TGTGCCAGCAGCTTCTCCCGGACTAGCGCCGGGGAGCTGTTTTTT. Translated: CASSFSRTSAGELFF.

This chain connects TRBV15 to TRBJ1-6; possible D gene TRBD1, 5 bases. The CDR3 is 14 amino acids. The germline gives CDR1 LNHNV, CDR2 YYDKDF (reference sequence). V was trimmed by 3 bases and J by 8 bases, leaving 11 bases between them. The CDR3 DNA is TGTGCCACCAGCAGCGACCCAGGGTATTCACCCCTCCACTTT. Translating it yields CATSSDPGYSPLHF.